Shown below are 3 T cell receptor beta chains from a single sample sequenced in a study of memory CD4+ T cells and cytomegalovirus serostatus. Here immunoSEQ multiplex PCR was the method, and the copy in TCRdb shows in-frame clones only, minus some. Among tens of thousands of clones listed, under 90% were seen once. The sort gate was single viable CD3+CD4+CD8-CD45RO+ cells for memory CD4+ T cells. The sample taken for sequencing was memory CD4+ T cells from blood. Receptors originate from an adult in good health and CMV-seronegative.

The V gene is TRBV14, the J gene TRBJ1-2, with 7 positions matching TRBD1. Trimming removed 3 bases from V and 6 bases from J; junction bases left unmatched: 4. Germline lookup yields CDR1 SGHDN and CDR2 FVKESK. The CDR3 runs 13 residues. CDR3 region: CASSQTGWNGYTF. CDR3 in DNA: TGTGCCAGCAGCCAGACAGGGTGGAATGGCTACACCTTC.

The CDR3 here is CASRGEPQTEAFF. CDR3 coding DNA: TGTGCCAGCAGAGGGGAACCTCAGACTGAAGCTTTCTTT. The chain employs TRBV6-1 and TRBJ1-1, with a tentative D call TRBD1 (5 bases). The CDR3 consists of 13 residues. CDR1 MNHNS and CDR2 SASEGT come from the germline V gene. V lost 6 bases and J 5 bases, leaving 13 bases between the germline ends.

The gene calls are TRBV7-9 and TRBJ1-1; D perhaps matches TRBD1 (6 bases). The CDR3 covers 18 residues. CDR1 is SEHNR, CDR2 FQNEAQ, per germline (reference sequence). V lost 3 bases, J lost 3 bases, and 23 bases lay in between. The CDR3 coding sequence is TGTGCCAGCAGCTTTGAGCAGGGGAGGCTCAATATTGACACTGAAGCTTTCTTT. This gives the protein CASSFEQGRLNIDTEAFF.